This entry lists 26 T cell receptor beta chains sequenced from one sample in a study of beta chain features in type 1 diabetes. Whole-study findings and limits: Shortening of TCRB CDR3s, moderate but significant, appeared in all four CD4+ subsets of Type 1 diabetes patients.

These TCRs' antigens remain unknown. Expressed TCRB transcripts got sequenced, as all isolated RNA was reverse transcribed. Generated by immunoSEQ multiplex PCR, the TCRdb table keeps only in-frame clones and is missing some. The sample contains 150,000 to 200,000 clones, 8% to 9.5% of which appear only once. The sample taken for sequencing was central memory CD4+ T cells from blood. Receptor source: a young woman with type 1 diabetes.

Here the CDR3 DNA reads TGTGCCAGCAGCTCCCAGGAAGCTGGTACGCAGTATTTT. Translated, it gives CASSSQEAGTQYF. This rearrangement joins TRBV7-2 to TRBJ2-3; the D is unclear. The CDR3 consists of 13 residues. Between the trimmed V and J ends, which lost 4 bases and 8 bases, there was a span of 13 bases. The germline gives CDR1 SGHTA, CDR2 FQGNSA.

The chain uses TRBV19 and TRBJ1-1; 7 nucleotides line up with TRBD1. V lost 5 bases, J lost 7 bases, and 4 bases stayed unmatched. This CDR3 has 12 amino acids. Germline V gene sequence: CDR1 LNHDA, CDR2 SQIVND (reference sequence). CDR3: CASSAGGLEAFF. The CDR3 DNA reads as TGTGCCAGTAGTGCAGGGGGACTTGAAGCTTTCTTT.

The chain joins TRBV10-3 to TRBJ2-3; tentatively, D is TRBD2 (5 bases). Trimming removed 10 bases at V and 4 bases at J, with 15 bases between. Germline V gene data show CDR1 as ENHRY and CDR2 as SYGVKD. This CDR3 spans 13 amino acids. The CDR3 DNA is TGTGCCAGCGGGCCTCAAGGTCCAGATACGCAGTATTTT. This codes for CASGPQGPDTQYF.

This clone appeared a few times. The J gene is TRBJ1-2, the V gene TRBV4-3, with TRBD1 matching over 10 bases. CDR1 LGHNA and CDR2 YSLEER come from the germline V gene. The CDR3 is made up of 18 amino acids. Germline trimming cut 0 bases from V and 4 bases from J; bases unmatched to any gene: 11. CDR3 nucleotides: TGCGCCAGCAGCCAAGATTTGCCCAGACAGGGGGCGTTCTATGGCTACACCTTC. It specifies CASSQDLPRQGAFYGYTF.

The chain links TRBV14 to TRBJ1-2; no clear D. Looked up from germline, CDR1 is SGHDN and CDR2 is FVKESK. The CDR3 length is 13 residues. V was shortened by 4 bases and J by 5 bases, with 11 bases between the two germline ends. This CDR3 reads CASSPLREYGYTF. As DNA, the CDR3 is TGTGCCAGCAGCCCGCTCCGGGAATATGGCTACACCTTC.

This clone was seen more than once but under ten times. The J gene is TRBJ1-2, the V gene TRBV5-6; 8 nucleotides match TRBD1. V lost 7 bases and J lost 4; bases outside the gene matches: 9. Germline CDR1 is SGHDT and CDR2 is YYEEEE. CDR3 size: 14 residues. CDR3 bases: TGTGCCAGCTCCGGACAGGGTGCGAGCTATGGCTACACCTTC. Translating gives CASSGQGASYGYTF.

This chain joins TRBV28 and TRBJ2-5, with 8 bases lining up with TRBD1. V gave up 5 bases and J gave up 2 bases; unmatched junction bases: 4. The germline V gene has CDR1 MDHEN and CDR2 SYDVKM. This CDR3 has 14 amino acids. DNA of the CDR3: TGTGCCAGCAGTGATCAGGGGGCTCAAGAGACCCAGTACTTC. This codes for CASSDQGAQETQYF.

This clone was counted only a few times. V gene TRBV7-9 combines with J gene TRBJ2-5; 10 bases map to TRBD1. J lost 1 base, V lost 4 bases, and 15 bases had no gene match. Germline-derived CDR1 and CDR2 are SEHNR and FQNEAQ (reference sequence). The CDR3 spans 19 residues. This chain's CDR3 is CASSSLRPSRTGGQETQYF. The CDR3 DNA reads TGTGCCAGCAGCTCACTGCGACCCTCCCGGACAGGGGGCCAAGAGACCCAGTACTTC.

This clone came up a few times. The chain recombines TRBV11-2 with TRBJ2-1; 10 nucleotides match TRBD2. Trimming at V came to 5 bases and at J to 7 bases, leaving 5 bases not matched to a gene. Germline CDR1 is SGHAT and CDR2 is FQNNGV. The CDR3 consists of 14 residues. CDR3 residues: CASSLSGGANEQFF. The CDR3 bases are TGTGCCAGCAGCCTGAGCGGGGGGGCGAATGAGCAGTTCTTC.

This chain connects TRBV7-9 to TRBJ1-2; 7 nucleotides agree with TRBD1. Trimming at V came to 4 bases and at J to 3 bases, leaving 8 bases not matched to a gene. From germline, CDR1 is SEHNR and CDR2 FQNEAQ (reference sequence). The CDR3 is 15 residues long. CDR3 in amino acids: CASSSTSRGYYGYTF. CDR3 DNA sequence: TGTGCCAGCAGCTCCACTAGCAGGGGGTACTATGGCTACACCTTC.

V is TRBV10-3 and J is TRBJ1-5, with D perhaps TRBD1 (5 bases). The CDR3 extends over 14 amino acids. Trimming stripped 7 bases from V and 2 bases from J, with 12 bases between. Germline assignment: CDR1 ENHRY and CDR2 SYGVKD. The DNA for the CDR3 is TGTGCCATCAAAGGGGAAGATCGCAATCAGCCCCAGCATTTT. This translates into CAIKGEDRNQPQHF.

This chain uses TRBV11-3 with TRBJ2-2; TRBD2 agrees at 13 bases. Germline CDR1 SGHNT, CDR2 YENEEA. The V segment lost 3 bases and the J segment 7 bases; nucleotides outside the gene matches: 5. The CDR3 totals 16 residues. The CDR3 is CASSFGLAGAGGELFF. CDR3 nucleotide sequence: TGTGCCAGCAGCTTCGGACTAGCGGGAGCTGGCGGGGAGCTGTTTTTT.

A few counts support this clone. The CDR3 DNA sequence: TGTGCCAGCAGCCGCTCTAGCGGGGGGCATTGGCAGTTCTTC. Translated, it gives CASSRSSGGHWQFF. The chain uses TRBV7-9 and TRBJ2-1; 11 nucleotides line up with TRBD2. Germline V CDR1 and CDR2: SEHNR, FQNEAQ (reference sequence). This CDR3 has 14 amino acids. Unmatched junction bases numbered 9, after V lost 5 bases and J lost 12 bases.

This clone was picked up a small number of times. This chain joins TRBV19 and TRBJ2-5; 7 bases are shared with TRBD2. This CDR3 contains 15 residues. With 6 bases clipped from V and 1 base from J, the junction kept 8 bases outside the gene matches. Germline assignment: CDR1 LNHDA and CDR2 SQIVND (reference sequence). The CDR3 DNA follows: TGTGCCAGTAGGGACGGGGGGAGCGGCCAAGAGACCCAGTACTTC. Residues: CASRDGGSGQETQYF.

V is TRBV6-5 and J is TRBJ2-1, with 10 bases that match TRBD1. There are 14 residues in the CDR3. The ends lost 5 bases at V and 5 bases at J; junction bases unmatched: 3. Germline CDR1 reads MNHEY; CDR2 reads SVGAGI. As DNA, the CDR3 is TGTGCCAGCAGTCGACAGGGGGCCAACAATGAGCAGTTCTTC. This translates into CASSRQGANNEQFF.

The table lists this clone with a few counts. V usage is TRBV7-8 and J usage is TRBJ2-2; possibly TRBD2 for D (6 bases). From germline, CDR1 is SGHVS and CDR2 FQNEAQ. The CDR3 length is 14 residues. V lost 5 bases to trimming and J lost 5 bases, with 12 bases between them. CDR3 coding DNA: TGTGCCAGCAGCCCTCGGACTATGACCGGGGAGCTGTTTTTT. Its protein is CASSPRTMTGELFF. Full variable domain (rest looked up from reference TRBV7-8 and TRBJ2-2): GAGVSQSPRYKVAKRGQDVALRCDPISGHVSLFWYQQALGQGPEFLTYFQNEAQLDKSGLPSDRFFAERPEGSVSTLKIQRTQQEDSAVYLCASSPRTMTGELFFGEGSRLTVL.

J is TRBJ1-4 and V is TRBV11-2; 11 positions match TRBD1. The V and J ends lost 4 bases and 7 bases, in that order; junction bases with no gene match: 2. This CDR3 spans 14 amino acids. Germline V lookup: CDR1 SGHAT, CDR2 FQNNGV. In DNA form, the CDR3 reads TGTGCCAGCAGCTGGGGACAGGGGGGTGAAAAACTGTTTTTT. Translated, it gives CASSWGQGGEKLFF.

This clone was observed a few times. The chain recombines TRBV9 with TRBJ1-1, with D possibly TRBD1 on 5 matching bases. V was cut by 2 bases and J by 1 base, with 9 bases left in between. Germline CDR1 reads SGDLS; CDR2 reads YYNGEE. The CDR3 spans 14 residues. The CDR3 nucleotides are TGTGCCAGCAGCGTCTCCGACAGGAACACTGAAGCTTTCTTT. It specifies CASSVSDRNTEAFF.

This clone was counted between two and nine times. J is TRBJ2-7 and V is TRBV29-1; 7 nucleotides line up with TRBD1. The trim removed 4 bases at V and 0 bases at J, leaving 6 bases unmatched. CDR1 is SQVTM, CDR2 ANQGSEA, per germline. The CDR3 is 14 amino acids. The CDR3 DNA sequence: TGCAGCGTTGTCCCGGGACAGCTCTCCTACGAGCAGTACTTC. As protein: CSVVPGQLSYEQYF.

This clone came up a few times. The gene calls are TRBV6-6 and TRBJ1-2, with 7 nucleotides matching TRBD1. Germline CDR1 reads MNHNY; CDR2 reads SVGAGI (reference sequence). The CDR3 has 14 residues. After removal of 10 bases from V and 4 bases from J, the junction contained 12 bases not matched to a gene. The CDR3 DNA reads TGTGCCACAAATAGAGGACAGGCCGCCTATGGCTACACCTTC. It specifies CATNRGQAAYGYTF.

This chain uses TRBV7-2 with TRBJ1-4, with D maybe TRBD1 (5 bases). The CDR3 extends over 16 amino acids. Germline V gene lookup returns CDR1 SGHTA and CDR2 FQGNSA. V lost 5 bases, J lost 0 bases, and 13 bases lay in between. This CDR3 reads CASSLDSQTTNEKLFF. CDR3 sequence (DNA): TGTGCCAGCAGCCTTGACAGTCAAACAACTAATGAAAAACTGTTTTTT.

There are a few counts of this clone. The chain recombines TRBV29-1 with TRBJ2-1; 9 bases map to TRBD1. The CDR3 is 16 residues long. Germline lookup yields CDR1 SQVTM and CDR2 ANQGSEA. Trimming took 4 bases from V and 10 from J; bases not matched to a gene: 17. For the CDR3, the DNA is TGCAGCGTTGCGGGACAGGGCATTATACGACAATTGGAGCAGTTCTTC. Translation gives CSVAGQGIIRQLEQFF.

The chain couples TRBV5-5 to TRBJ2-7; 7 bases align to TRBD1. This CDR3 has 13 amino acids. Germline V gene data show CDR1 as SGHKS and CDR2 as YYEKEE (reference sequence). Trimming at V came to 3 bases and at J to 4 bases, leaving 4 bases not matched to a gene. CDR3 DNA: TGTGCCAGCAGCTCCCCGACAGGGTACGAGCAGTACTTC. This translates into CASSSPTGYEQYF.

This rearrangement joins TRBV10-3 to TRBJ2-3; 14 nucleotides match TRBD2. V lost 10 bases to trimming and J lost 3 bases; unmatched junction nucleotides: 6. CDR1 and CDR2 from the germline V gene are ENHRY and SYGVKD. The CDR3 is made up of 15 amino acids. The CDR3 spells CATTSGRALTDTQYF. CDR3 nucleotides: TGTGCCACGACTAGCGGGAGGGCCCTGACAGATACGCAGTATTTT.

This clone has just a few counts. The chain couples TRBV7-2 to TRBJ2-1, with 8 bases that match TRBD2. This CDR3 comprises 15 residues. The germline CDR1 and CDR2 sequences are SGHTA and FQGNSA. Trimming cost V 7 bases and J 7 bases; bases outside gene matches: 12. CDR3 sequence reads: CASTYGGGRSNEQFF. CDR3 nucleotides: TGTGCCAGCACCTACGGGGGGGGACGCTCAAATGAGCAGTTCTTC. The whole variable domain, remainder taken from reference TRBV7-2 and TRBJ2-1, is GAGVSQSPSNKVTEKGKDVELRCDPISGHTALYWYRQSLGQGLEFLIYFQGNSAPDKSGLPSDRFSAERTGGSVSTLTIQRTQQEDSAVYLCASTYGGGRSNEQFFGPGTRLTVL.

The rearrangement uses TRBV9 and TRBJ2-1; D uncertain. Trimming left V 6 bases short and J 0 bases short, with 19 bases between. The V gene's germline CDR1 is SGDLS and CDR2 YYNGEE. There are 17 residues in the CDR3. CDR3 region: CASTFQASATSYNEQFF. The CDR3 coding sequence is TGTGCCAGCACATTCCAGGCGAGTGCAACCTCCTACAATGAGCAGTTCTTC.